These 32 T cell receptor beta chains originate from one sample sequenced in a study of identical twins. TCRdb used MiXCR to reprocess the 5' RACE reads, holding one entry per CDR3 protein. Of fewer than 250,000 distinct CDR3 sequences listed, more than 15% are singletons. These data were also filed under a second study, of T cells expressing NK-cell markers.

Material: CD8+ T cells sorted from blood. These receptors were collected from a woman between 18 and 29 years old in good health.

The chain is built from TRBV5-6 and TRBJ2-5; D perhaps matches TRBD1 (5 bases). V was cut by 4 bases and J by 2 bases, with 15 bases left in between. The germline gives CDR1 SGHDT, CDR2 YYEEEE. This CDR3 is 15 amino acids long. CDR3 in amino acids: CASSPTSGIQETQYF. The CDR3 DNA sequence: TGTGCCAGCAGCCCTACCTCAGGGATTCAAGAGACCCAGTACTTC.

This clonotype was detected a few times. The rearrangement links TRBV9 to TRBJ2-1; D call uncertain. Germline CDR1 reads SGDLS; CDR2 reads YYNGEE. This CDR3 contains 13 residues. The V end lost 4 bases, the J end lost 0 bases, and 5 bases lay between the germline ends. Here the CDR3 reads CASSMSSYNEQFF. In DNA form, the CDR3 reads TGTGCCAGCAGCATGAGCTCCTACAATGAGCAGTTCTTC.

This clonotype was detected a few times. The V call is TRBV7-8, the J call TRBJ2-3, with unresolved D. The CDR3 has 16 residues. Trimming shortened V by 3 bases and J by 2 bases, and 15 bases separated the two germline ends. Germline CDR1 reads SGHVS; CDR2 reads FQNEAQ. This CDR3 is CASSFISIANTDTQYF. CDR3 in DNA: TGTGCCAGCAGCTTTATTAGCATTGCGAACACAGATACGCAGTATTTT.

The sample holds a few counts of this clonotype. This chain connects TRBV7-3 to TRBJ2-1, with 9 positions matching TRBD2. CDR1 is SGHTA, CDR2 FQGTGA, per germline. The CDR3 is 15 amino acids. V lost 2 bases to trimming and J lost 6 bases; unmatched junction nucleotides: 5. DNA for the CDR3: TGTGCCAGCAGCTTAGAACCTAGCGGGGTCAATGAGCAGTTCTTC. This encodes CASSLEPSGVNEQFF.

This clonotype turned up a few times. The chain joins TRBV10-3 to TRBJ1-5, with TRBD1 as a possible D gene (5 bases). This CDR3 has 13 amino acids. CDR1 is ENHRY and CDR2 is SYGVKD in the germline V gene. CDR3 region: CASEGIGGQPQHF. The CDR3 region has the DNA TGTGCATCGGAGGGGATCGGAGGTCAGCCCCAGCATTTT.

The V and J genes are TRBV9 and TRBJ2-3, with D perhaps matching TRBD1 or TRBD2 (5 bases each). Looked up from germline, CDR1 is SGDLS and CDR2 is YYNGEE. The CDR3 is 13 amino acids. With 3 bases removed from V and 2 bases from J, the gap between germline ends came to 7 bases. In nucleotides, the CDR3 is TGTGCCAGCAGCGGGGACCACACAGATACGCAGTATTTT. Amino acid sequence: CASSGDHTDTQYF.

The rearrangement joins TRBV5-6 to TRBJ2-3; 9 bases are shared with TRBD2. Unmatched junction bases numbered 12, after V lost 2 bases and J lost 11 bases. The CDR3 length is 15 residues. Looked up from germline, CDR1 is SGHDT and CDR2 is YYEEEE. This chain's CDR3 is CASSFSSGEGLEQYF. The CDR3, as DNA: TGTGCCAGCAGCTTCTCTAGCGGGGAAGGTCTCGAGCAGTATTTT.

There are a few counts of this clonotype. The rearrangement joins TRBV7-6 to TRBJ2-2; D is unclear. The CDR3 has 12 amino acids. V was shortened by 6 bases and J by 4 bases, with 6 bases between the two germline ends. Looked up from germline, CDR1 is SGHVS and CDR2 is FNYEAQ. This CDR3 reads CASSTSTGELFF. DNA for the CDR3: TGTGCCAGCAGTACCTCCACCGGGGAGCTGTTTTTT.

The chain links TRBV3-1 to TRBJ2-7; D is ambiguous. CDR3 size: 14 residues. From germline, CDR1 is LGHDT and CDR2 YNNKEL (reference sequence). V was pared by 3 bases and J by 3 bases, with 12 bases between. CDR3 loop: CASSHGVAIYEQYF. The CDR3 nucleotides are TGTGCCAGCAGCCACGGTGTCGCAATCTACGAGCAGTACTTC.

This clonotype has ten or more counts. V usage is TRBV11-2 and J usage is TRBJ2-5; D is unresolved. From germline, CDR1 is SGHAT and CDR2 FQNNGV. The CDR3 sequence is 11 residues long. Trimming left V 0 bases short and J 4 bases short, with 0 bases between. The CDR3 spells CASSLEETQYF. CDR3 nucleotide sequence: TGTGCCAGCAGCTTAGAAGAGACCCAGTACTTC.

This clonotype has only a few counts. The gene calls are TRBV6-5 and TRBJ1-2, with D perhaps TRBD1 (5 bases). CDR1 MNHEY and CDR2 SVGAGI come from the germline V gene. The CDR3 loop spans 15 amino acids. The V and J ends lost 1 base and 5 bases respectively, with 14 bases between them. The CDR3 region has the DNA TGTGCCAGCAGTTACTTCTTCGGGGGTGGATATGGCTACACCTTC. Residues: CASSYFFGGGYGYTF.

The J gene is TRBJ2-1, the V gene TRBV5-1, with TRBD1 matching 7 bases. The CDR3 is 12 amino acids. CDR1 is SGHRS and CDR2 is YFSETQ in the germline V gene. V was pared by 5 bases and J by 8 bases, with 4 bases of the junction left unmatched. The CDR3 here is CASRPTGYEQFF. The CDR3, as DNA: TGCGCCAGCAGACCGACAGGGTATGAGCAGTTCTTC.

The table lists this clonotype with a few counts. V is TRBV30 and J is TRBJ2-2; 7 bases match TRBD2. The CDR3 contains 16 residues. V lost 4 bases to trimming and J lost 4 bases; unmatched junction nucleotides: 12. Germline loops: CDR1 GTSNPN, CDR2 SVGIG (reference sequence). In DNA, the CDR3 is TGTGCCTGGACCCTGGCGGGAGTCCGTGTCACCGGGGAGCTGTTTTTT. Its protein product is CAWTLAGVRVTGELFF.

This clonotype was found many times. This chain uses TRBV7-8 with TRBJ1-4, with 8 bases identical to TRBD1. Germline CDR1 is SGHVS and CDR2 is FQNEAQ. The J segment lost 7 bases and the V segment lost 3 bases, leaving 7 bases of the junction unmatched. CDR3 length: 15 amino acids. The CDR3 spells CASSFIRTGSEKLFF. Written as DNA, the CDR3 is TGTGCCAGCAGCTTTATTAGGACAGGGAGTGAAAAACTGTTTTTT.

The CDR3 loop reads CASRRDRERDTEAFF. In nucleotides, the CDR3 is TGTGCCAGCAGGCGAGACAGGGAAAGGGACACTGAAGCTTTCTTT. V and J are TRBV5-8 and TRBJ1-1; 7 nucleotides align to TRBD1. The CDR3 is 15 amino acids. The V and J ends lost 5 bases and 3 bases, in that order; junction bases with no gene match: 10. CDR1 SGHTS and CDR2 YDEGEE come from the germline V gene.

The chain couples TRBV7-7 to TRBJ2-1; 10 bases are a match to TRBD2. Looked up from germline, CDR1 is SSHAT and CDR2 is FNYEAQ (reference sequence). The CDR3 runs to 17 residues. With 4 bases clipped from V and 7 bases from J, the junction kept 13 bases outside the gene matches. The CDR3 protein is CASSSSVSSGSGNEQFF. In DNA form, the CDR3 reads TGTGCCAGCAGCTCTAGTGTGTCTAGCGGGAGCGGAAATGAGCAGTTCTTC.

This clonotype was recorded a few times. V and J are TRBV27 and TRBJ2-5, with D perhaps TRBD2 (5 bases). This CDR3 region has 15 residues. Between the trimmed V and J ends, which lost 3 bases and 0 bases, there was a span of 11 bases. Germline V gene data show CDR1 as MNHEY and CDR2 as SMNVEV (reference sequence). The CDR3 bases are TGTGCCAGCAGTTTTCGGCGGGTCTACCAAGAGACCCAGTACTTC. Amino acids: CASSFRRVYQETQYF.

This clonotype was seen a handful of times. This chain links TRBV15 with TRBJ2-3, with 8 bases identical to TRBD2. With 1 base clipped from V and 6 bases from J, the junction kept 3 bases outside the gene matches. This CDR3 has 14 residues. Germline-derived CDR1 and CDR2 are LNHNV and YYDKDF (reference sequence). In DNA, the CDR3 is TGTGCCACCAGCAGAGGCTCTAGCGGGGATACGCAGTATTTT. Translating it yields CATSRGSSGDTQYF.

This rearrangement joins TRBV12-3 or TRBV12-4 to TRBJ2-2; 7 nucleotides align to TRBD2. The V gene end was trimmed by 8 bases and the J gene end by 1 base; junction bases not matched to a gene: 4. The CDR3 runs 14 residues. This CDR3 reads CASGAGENTGELFF. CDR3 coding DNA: TGTGCCAGCGGGGCGGGAGAGAACACCGGGGAGCTGTTTTTT.

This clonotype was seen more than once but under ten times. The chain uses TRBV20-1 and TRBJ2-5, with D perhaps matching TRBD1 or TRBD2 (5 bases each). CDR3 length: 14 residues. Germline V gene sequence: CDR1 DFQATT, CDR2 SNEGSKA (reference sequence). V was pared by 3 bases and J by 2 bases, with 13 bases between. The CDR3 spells CSASAGDEQETQYF. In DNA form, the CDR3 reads TGCAGTGCTAGTGCCGGGGACGAGCAAGAGACCCAGTACTTC.

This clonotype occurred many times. The CDR3 DNA sequence: TGCGCCAGCAGCCAAGATAACGGGAGGCGCAATGAGCAGTTCTTC. It specifies CASSQDNGRRNEQFF. The chain employs TRBV4-3 and TRBJ2-1, with TRBD2 identical over 7 bases. The CDR3 loop spans 15 amino acids. J lost 6 bases, V lost 0 bases, and 5 bases had no gene match. CDR1 is LGHNA, CDR2 YSLEER, per germline.

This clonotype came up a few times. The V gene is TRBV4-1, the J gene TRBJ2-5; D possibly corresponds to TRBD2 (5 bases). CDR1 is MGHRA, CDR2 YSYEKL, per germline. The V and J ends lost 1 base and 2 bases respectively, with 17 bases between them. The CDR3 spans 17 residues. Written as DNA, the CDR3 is TGCGCCAGCAGCCAAGCCGGGAATGGAGCGGATCAAGAGACCCAGTACTTC. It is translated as CASSQAGNGADQETQYF.

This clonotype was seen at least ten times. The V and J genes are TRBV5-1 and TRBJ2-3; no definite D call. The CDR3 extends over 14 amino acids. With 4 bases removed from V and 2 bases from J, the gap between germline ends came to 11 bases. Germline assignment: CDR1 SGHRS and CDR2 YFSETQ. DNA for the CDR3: TGCGCCAGCAGCCTGGACCAATCCACAGATACGCAGTATTTT. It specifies CASSLDQSTDTQYF.

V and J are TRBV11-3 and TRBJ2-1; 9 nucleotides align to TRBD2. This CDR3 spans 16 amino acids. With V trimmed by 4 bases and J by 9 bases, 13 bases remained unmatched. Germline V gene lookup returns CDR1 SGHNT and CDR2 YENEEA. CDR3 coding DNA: TGTGCCAGCAGCTCGGGCCCGGCTAGCGGGAAGCCTGAGCAGTTCTTC. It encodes CASSSGPASGKPEQFF.

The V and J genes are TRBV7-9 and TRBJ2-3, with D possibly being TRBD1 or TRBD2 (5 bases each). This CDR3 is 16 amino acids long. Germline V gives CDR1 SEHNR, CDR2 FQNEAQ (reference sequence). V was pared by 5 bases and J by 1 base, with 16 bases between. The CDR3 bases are TGTGCCAGCAGCCCTCCGGGACCCTGGGGCACAGATACGCAGTATTTT. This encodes CASSPPGPWGTDTQYF.

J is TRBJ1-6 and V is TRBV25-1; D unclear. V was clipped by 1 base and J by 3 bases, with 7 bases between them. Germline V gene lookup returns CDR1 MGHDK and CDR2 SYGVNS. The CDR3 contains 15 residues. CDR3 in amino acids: CASSESAVYNSPLHF. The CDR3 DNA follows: TGTGCCAGCAGTGAATCTGCGGTCTATAATTCACCCCTCCACTTT.

The CDR3 reads CAWSSTGGPYNEQFF. CDR3 sequence (DNA): TGTGCCTGGAGTTCAACAGGGGGCCCCTACAATGAGCAGTTCTTC. The chain recombines TRBV30 with TRBJ2-1; 9 nucleotides agree with TRBD1. Germline loops: CDR1 GTSNPN, CDR2 SVGIG (reference sequence). With 2 bases clipped from V and 2 bases from J, the junction kept 4 bases outside the gene matches. This CDR3 has 15 amino acids.

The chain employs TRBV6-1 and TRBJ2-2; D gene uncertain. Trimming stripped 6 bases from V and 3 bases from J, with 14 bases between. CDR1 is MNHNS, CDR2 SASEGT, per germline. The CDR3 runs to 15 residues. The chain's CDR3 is CASRSRVGYTGELFF. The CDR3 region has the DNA TGTGCCAGCAGATCCCGGGTCGGATACACCGGGGAGCTGTTTTTT.

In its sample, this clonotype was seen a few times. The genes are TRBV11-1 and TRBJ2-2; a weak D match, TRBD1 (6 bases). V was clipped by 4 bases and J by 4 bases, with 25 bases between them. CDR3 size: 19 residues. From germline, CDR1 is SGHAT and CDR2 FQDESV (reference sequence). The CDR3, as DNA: TGTGCCAGCAGCTCGCCACCCCCAGGACAGCCTTCGAGCACCGGGGAGCTGTTTTTT. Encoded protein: CASSSPPPGQPSSTGELFF. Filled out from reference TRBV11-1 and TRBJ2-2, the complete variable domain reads EAEVAQSPRYKITEKSQAVAFWCDPISGHATLYWYRQILGQGPELLVQFQDESVVDDSQLPKDRFSAERLKGVDSTLKIQPAELGDSAMYLCASSSPPPGQPSSTGELFFGEGSRLTVL.

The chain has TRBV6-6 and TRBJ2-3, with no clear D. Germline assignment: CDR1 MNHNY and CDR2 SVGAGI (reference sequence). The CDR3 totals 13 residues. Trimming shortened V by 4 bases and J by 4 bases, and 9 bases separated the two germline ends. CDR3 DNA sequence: TGTGCCAGCAGTTCCACTGGCCCAGATACGCAGTATTTT. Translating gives CASSSTGPDTQYF.

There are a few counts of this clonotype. The DNA for the CDR3 is TGCAGCGCTCAACAGGGGTCCAAAAACATTCAGTACTTC. Translated: CSAQQGSKNIQYF. V gene TRBV29-1 combines with J gene TRBJ2-4, with 7 nucleotides matching TRBD1. With V trimmed by 7 bases and J by 2 bases, 5 bases remained unmatched. This CDR3 is built from 13 residues. Germline loops: CDR1 SQVTM, CDR2 ANQGSEA.

CDR3 residues: CASSSGPEQFF. The CDR3 DNA follows: TGTGCCAGCAGTTCCGGCCCGGAGCAGTTCTTC. The chain combines TRBV27 with TRBJ2-1; no clear D. CDR1 and CDR2 (germline): MNHEY, SMNVEV (reference sequence). The CDR3 has 11 amino acids. Trimming shortened V by 4 bases and J by 10 bases, and 8 bases separated the two germline ends.